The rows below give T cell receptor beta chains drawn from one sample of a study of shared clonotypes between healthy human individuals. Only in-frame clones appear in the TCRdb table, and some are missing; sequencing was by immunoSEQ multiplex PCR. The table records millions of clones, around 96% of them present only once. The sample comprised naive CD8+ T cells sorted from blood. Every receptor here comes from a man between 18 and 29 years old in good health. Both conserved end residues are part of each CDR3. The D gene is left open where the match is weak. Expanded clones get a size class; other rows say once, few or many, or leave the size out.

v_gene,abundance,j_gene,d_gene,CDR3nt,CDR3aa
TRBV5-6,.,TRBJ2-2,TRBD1,TGTGCCAGCAGCCCTAAGGAACAGGGGGCTACCGGGGAGCTGTTTTTT,CASSPKEQGATGELFF
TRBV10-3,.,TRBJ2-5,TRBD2,TGTGCCAGCAGGATTACTAGCGGGAGCCAAGAGACCCAGTACTTC,CASRITSGSQETQYF
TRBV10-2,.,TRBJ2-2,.,TGCGCCAGCAGTGAGCACCGGCTAGACGGGGAGCTGTTTTTT,CASSEHRLDGELFF
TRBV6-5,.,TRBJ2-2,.,TGTGCCAGCAGTTACGAGACAGCAGTCGGGGAGCTGTTTTTT,CASSYETAVGELFF
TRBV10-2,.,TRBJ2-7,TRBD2,TGCGCCAGCAGTGATCGGGGAGCGGGAGTAATTGAGCAGTACTTC,CASSDRGAGVIEQYF
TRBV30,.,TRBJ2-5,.,TGTGCCTGGAGTCCGGAGCAAGAGACCCAGTACTTC,CAWSPEQETQYF
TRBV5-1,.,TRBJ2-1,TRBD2,TGCGCCAGCAGCCCTTCGGGCGTGGGACTACACTCTGGGGAGCAGTTCTTC,CASSPSGVGLHSGEQFF
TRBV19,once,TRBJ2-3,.,TGTGCCAGTACTTCTATCGCAGGGGCGGCAGATACGCAGTATTTT,CASTSIAGAADTQYF
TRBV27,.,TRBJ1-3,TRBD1,TGTGCCAGCAGTTTATTTCCCGGGACAGGGTTAGCTGGAAACACCATATATTTT,CASSLFPGTGLAGNTIYF
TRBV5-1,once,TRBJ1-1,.,TGCGCCAGCAAGGCAGACCTGAACACTGAGGCTTTCTTT,CASKADLNTEAFF
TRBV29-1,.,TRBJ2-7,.,TGCAGCGTTGTACCCGGAAACTCCTACGAGCAGTACTTC,CSVVPGNSYEQYF
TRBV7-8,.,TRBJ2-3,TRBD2,TGTGCCAGCAGAGACGGGGGGGGCCCAGATACGCAGTATTTT,CASRDGGGPDTQYF